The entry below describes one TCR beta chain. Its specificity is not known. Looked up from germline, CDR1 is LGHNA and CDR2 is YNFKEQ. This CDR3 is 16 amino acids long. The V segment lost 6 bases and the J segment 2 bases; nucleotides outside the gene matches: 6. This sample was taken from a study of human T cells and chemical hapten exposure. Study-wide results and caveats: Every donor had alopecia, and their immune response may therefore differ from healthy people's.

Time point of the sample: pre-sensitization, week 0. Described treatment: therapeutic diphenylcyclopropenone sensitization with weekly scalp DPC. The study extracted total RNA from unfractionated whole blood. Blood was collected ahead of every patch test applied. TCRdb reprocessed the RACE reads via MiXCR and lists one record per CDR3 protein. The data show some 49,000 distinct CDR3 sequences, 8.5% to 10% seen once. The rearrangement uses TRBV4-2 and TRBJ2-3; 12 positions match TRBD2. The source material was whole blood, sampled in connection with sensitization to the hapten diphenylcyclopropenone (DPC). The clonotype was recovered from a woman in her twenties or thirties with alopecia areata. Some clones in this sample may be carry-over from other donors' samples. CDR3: CASRPTSGGLTDTQYF. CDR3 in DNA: TGTGCCAGCAGGCCTACTAGCGGGGGGCTCACAGATACGCAGTATTTT.